The TCR beta chain described here comes from a study of shared clonotypes between healthy human individuals. In the study overall: Each donor had three CD4 naive, three CD4 memory, two CD8 naive and one CD8 memory plate.

General observations from the study: It was the few donors that limited the genetic and exposure-history diversity represented.

Sorted-subset replicate PCR reactions contained 150 to 200 ng DNA, corresponding to some 29,000 T cell genomes. TCRdb keeps only in-frame clones here, not all; method: immunoSEQ multiplex PCR. The sample has approximately 2,000,000 clones; 93% are singletons. The CDR3 is 19 residues long. About this clone: Its target is unknown.

Positively selected for CCR7, the CD45RO-negative cells used as naive CD8 cells excluded terminally differentiated effector memory CD45RA+ cells. Every donor was a Caucasian adult from Nashville, Tennessee. The chain carries TRBV21-1 and TRBJ1-5; the table calls TRBD1, which could not be checked here. TRBV21-1 is an annotated pseudogene. The sequencing input was naive CD8+ T cells from PBMCs. The origin of this receptor is a man younger than 35 in good health. Some clones in this sample may be carry-over from other donors' samples. CDR3 residues: CASSKESGTGGQHNQPQHF. CDR3 bases: TGTGCCAGCAGCAAAGAGAGTGGGACAGGGGGCCAACACAATCAGCCCCAGCATTTT.